This T cell receptor beta chain was retrieved from a study of response to subunit inactivated influenza vaccine. Points from the study as a whole: Each seasonal flu vaccination may recruit only limited new T cells, authors suggested.

Each CDR3 protein gets one entry after TCRdb re-called the RT-PCR reads with MiXCR. Of roughly 700,000 distinct CDR3 sequences in the sample, 15% to 18% were seen once. A few counts support this clonotype. Its specificity is unknown. V lost 3 bases and J 5 bases, leaving 8 bases between the germline ends. There are 13 residues in the CDR3. The sample here was PBMCs from blood, taken about 11 days after vaccination. The sequence came from a man between 45 and 60 years old who received an inactivated influenza vaccine. V gene TRBV12-3 or TRBV12-4 combines with J gene TRBJ2-1; no reliable D call. The CDR3 region has the DNA TGTGCCAGCAGTTTCGACCTCAACAATGAGCAGTTCTTC. This encodes CASSFDLNNEQFF.